Each of the 2 T cell receptor beta chains below was sequenced from the same sample in a study of T cells in Graves' hyperthyroidism and ophthalmopathy. The investigators amplified TCR beta CDR3 regions from RNA transcripts. The HTBI primer set drove a first-round RT-PCR of the TCR CDR3. TCRdb reprocessed the multiplex PCR reads with MiXCR, giving one entry per CDR3 protein. The sample records 700,000 or so distinct CDR3 sequences, 14% being singletons. The sequenced sample consisted of blood. These receptor sequences come from a woman aged 45-65 years with Graves' ophthalmopathy.

This clonotype was seen ten or more times. The rearrangement links TRBV7-3 to TRBJ2-3; TRBD2 might be the D (6 bases). The V and J ends lost 2 bases and 1 base respectively, with 22 bases between them. From germline, CDR1 is SGHTA and CDR2 FQGTGA. The CDR3 has 19 residues. The CDR3 reads CASSLYPWRGRDGTDTQYF. CDR3 DNA: TGTGCCAGCAGCTTATACCCGTGGAGGGGCAGGGATGGCACAGATACGCAGTATTTT.

In its sample, this clonotype was seen many times. The junction and the germline gene differ at one end; a read error may be behind it. The rearrangement joins TRBV12-3 or TRBV12-4 to TRBJ2-2; TRBD2 matches at 8 bases. This CDR3 is 16 amino acids long. This chain's CDR3 is CASSLAGPGGAGELFF. DNA for the CDR3: TGTGCCAGCAGCTTAGCGGGACCCGGGGGAGCCGGGGAGCTGTTTTTT.